Reported below is one T cell receptor (beta chain). These data belong to a study of blood T cell repertoires in COVID-19. Study information: T cells, B-cell-depleted T cells, or PBMCs provided the cDNA or gDNA that served as material.

The germline V and J ends were trimmed by 3 bases and 7 bases, with 12 bases remaining between them. CDR1 and CDR2 (germline): MNHEY, SMNVEV (reference sequence). This CDR3 contains 13 residues. Across under 25 US areas, participants ranged in age from roughly 18 to 95 years. Profiled with immunoSEQ multiplex PCR; TCRdb holds only in-frame clones, not every one. Among 150,000 to 200,000 clones listed, approximately 82% were seen once. The V call is TRBV27, the J call TRBJ1-2; D gene ambiguous. Sequenced input: PBMCs or T cells enriched from blood (not recorded which). This TCR was recovered from a woman aged 50 to 65 in a cohort exposed to, infected with or recovered from COVID-19 (not recorded which). The CDR3: CASSLTRGAGYTF. CDR3 in DNA: TGTGCCAGCAGTTTGACCCGGGGTGCTGGCTACACCTTC.